This TCR beta chain was captured in a study of T cell repertoires in cytomegalovirus infection. As for the study in general: In the study, CMV epitopes included recently identified HLA-C-restricted and well-studied HLA-B-restricted ones. Indications of both CMV infection and matching HLA type were provided by public TCR beta signatures. Findings and caveats of the study: CMV carriers having the relevant HLA were flagged by cumulative public TCR beta family frequency. HLA-C-restricted TCR beta clonotypes specific for CMV led the ex vivo response.

TCRdb processed the reads anew with MiXCR; each CDR3 protein has one entry. The repertoire holds under 200,000 distinct CDR3 sequences, with less than 25% as singletons. Concerning this clonotype itself: Its antigen is currently unknown.

CDR1 is MNHEY and CDR2 is SMNVEV in the germline V gene (reference sequence). The CDR3 is made up of 15 amino acids. V was cut by 3 bases and J by 2 bases, with 13 bases left in between. The sample was CD8+ T cells from cultured PBMCs, taken from culture after CMV antigen stimulation. The chain recombines TRBV27 with TRBJ2-5, with a tentative D call TRBD2 (6 bases). The receptor was isolated from a human donor in good health (CMV status not recorded). Some clones in this sample may be carry-over from other donors' samples. CDR3 sequence (DNA): TGTGCCAGCAGTTTGGCGGGACGGCAGCAAGAGACCCAGTACTTC. Translated, it gives CASSLAGRQQETQYF.